Sequencing of this T cell receptor (beta chain) was carried out in a study of T cell responses to AZD1222 COVID-19 vaccine. Study-level points and caveats: The breadth and depth of Spike-specific TCRs increased once two AZD1222 doses had been given. Baseline testing showed seropositivity in only five or six AZD1222 recipients. Clonal diversity was possibly underestimated, and the donors were mostly white British, with more females.

A word on this clone: Its antigen is not known.

The assay was immunoSEQ multiplex PCR, and TCRdb's table has in-frame clones only and misses some. In the table there are 150,000 to 200,000 clones, just over 90% of which are singletons. Trimming took off 6 bases at V and 4 bases at J, with 16 bases between the two ends. Per germline, CDR1 MDHEN and CDR2 SYDVKM. The CDR3 runs to 15 residues. The chain carries TRBV28 and TRBJ1-5, with a tentative D call TRBD1 (6 bases). This sequence was found in an adult who received the AZD1222 COVID-19 vaccine. This material consisted of peripheral blood, taken 28 days after the second AZD1222 dose. CDR3 loop: CASSRGGSGNQPQHF. The CDR3 bases are TGTGCCAGCAGCCGAGGGGGGAGCGGGAATCAGCCCCAGCATTTT. Complete variable domain (other parts from reference TRBV28 and TRBJ1-5): DVKVTQSSRYLVKRTGEKVFLECVQDMDHENMFWYRQDPGLGLRLIYFSYDVKMKEKGDIPEGYSVSREKKERFSLILESASTNQTSMYLCASSRGGSGNQPQHFGDGTRLSIL.